What follows describes a single T cell receptor (beta chain). The target antigen is unknown. These data belong to a study of neoadjuvant anti-PD-1 for oral cavity cancer. Described time point: after neoadjuvant nivolumab, at surgical resection. Stage II-IVA oral cavity squamous cell carcinoma was new and untreated by systemic or radiation therapy. PBMC libraries mostly used approximately 0.5 ug of input genomic DNA, with six replicates per sample. TCRdb's table, derived via immunoSEQ multiplex PCR, lists solely in-frame clones and lacks some. The table includes around 14,000 clones, 60% to 80% detected once. The CDR3 spans 15 residues. V gave up 4 bases and J gave up 6 bases; unmatched junction bases: 4. Germline V gene sequence: CDR1 MGHRA, CDR2 YSYEKL. Points from the study as a whole: TCR analyses covered only a few patients per response group. Treg/Th17 ratio rose with pretreatment blood and fell with post-treatment tumor TCRbeta clonality.

The V call is TRBV4-1, the J call TRBJ2-4; 12 bases fit TRBD2. This TCR came from a person aged 40 to 85 with oral cavity squamous cell carcinoma. The material was PBMCs, obtained after nivolumab (anti-PD-1) treatment. In nucleotides, the CDR3 is TGCGCCAGCAGCCGCCTGGGACTAGCGGGAAACATTCAGTACTTC. It encodes CASSRLGLAGNIQYF.